The rows below give T cell receptor beta chains drawn from one sample of a study of OX40 agonist ivuxolimab in advanced cancers. Clones were read by immunoSEQ multiplex PCR, and TCRdb kept only the in-frame ones, dropping some. This sample has 69,000 or so clones, with around 88% found just once. The source material was CD4+ or CD8+ T cells sorted from blood, sampled in a trial of the OX40 agonist ivuxolimab. The receptors come from an adult with an advanced solid tumor such as melanoma, head and neck, liver or kidney cancer. Each CDR3 is given with its conserved first and last residue. A D gene is named only where the DNA matches it firmly. The size of a clone is reported for some rows only, either as once, few or many, or as a class for expanded clones.

D gene,V gene,J gene,clone size,CDR3 DNA,CDR3 protein
TRBD1,TRBV2,TRBJ1-1,-,TGTGCCAGCAGTTCAGGGGGCCAGAACACTGAAGCTTTCTTT,CASSSGGQNTEAFF
TRBD1,TRBV18,TRBJ1-3,-,TGTGCCAGCTCGACAGGGTTGGGTTCGCCCCTCTCTGGAAACACCATATATTTT,CASSTGLGSPLSGNTIYF
-,TRBV19,TRBJ2-2,-,TGTGCCAGTAGTATAGGGAGGGGGCGCGGTACCGGGGAGCTGTTTTTT,CASSIGRGRGTGELFF
-,TRBV18,TRBJ1-1,-,TGTGCCAGCTCAACCGGGGGTGAGGGCACTGAAGCTTTCTTT,CASSTGGEGTEAFF
TRBD1,TRBV27,TRBJ1-1,-,TGTGCCAGCAGTTTACCGGGACAGCCCATGAACACTGAAGCTTTCTTT,CASSLPGQPMNTEAFF
TRBD2,TRBV5-1,TRBJ2-3,-,TGCGCCAGCAGCTTGGCCGGGACTAGCGGGGGGTTGGGCACAGATACGCAGTATTTT,CASSLAGTSGGLGTDTQYF
-,TRBV7-2,TRBJ1-1,-,TGTGCCAGCAGCCGGGACGATTTTTGGGACACTGAAGCTTTCTTT,CASSRDDFWDTEAFF
TRBD1,TRBV6-1,TRBJ1-2,-,TGTGCCAGCAGTCGACAGGGGGGAGGATATGGCTACACCTTC,CASSRQGGGYGYTF
-,TRBV11-2,TRBJ2-3,-,TGTGCCAGCACGGGATGGACCACAGATACGCAGTATTTT,CASTGWTTDTQYF
-,TRBV6-6,TRBJ2-1,-,TGTGCCAGCAGGGGGAGCTCCTACAATGAGCAGTTCTTC,CASRGSSYNEQFF
-,TRBV18,TRBJ2-2,-,TGTGGCGGCAGGGGTTCTTTCGGCACCGGGGAGCTGTTTTTT,CGGRGSFGTGELFF
-,TRBV28,TRBJ2-6,-,TGTGCCAGCAGTTATCCGTTCTCTGGGGCCAACGTCCTGACTTTC,CASSYPFSGANVLTF
-,TRBV27,TRBJ1-6,once,TGTGCCAGCAGTTTATTAGAGGGGGTTAATTCACCCCTCCACTTT,CASSLLEGVNSPLHF
TRBD1,TRBV6-1,TRBJ2-7,-,TGTGCCAGCAGTCGGGACAGGTCGGGGTACGAGCAGTACTTC,CASSRDRSGYEQYF
TRBD2,TRBV7-9,TRBJ2-5,-,TGTGCCAGCAGCTTCGGCTCCGGGACTAGCACAGAGACCCAGTACTTC,CASSFGSGTSTETQYF
-,TRBV6-1,TRBJ1-4,once,TGTGCCAGCAGATTGGGAGGGGCTAATGAAAAACTGTTTTTT,CASRLGGANEKLFF
-,TRBV2,TRBJ1-5,-,TGTGCCAGCAGTGGGTCAGGGGCAAATCAGCCCCAGCATTTT,CASSGSGANQPQHF
TRBD2,TRBV11-2,TRBJ2-7,-,TGTGCCAGCAGCTCCGTGGGGCGGGGGGGCCTTCAAGAGCAGTACTTC,CASSSVGRGGLQEQYF
-,TRBV2,TRBJ2-1,-,TGTGCCAGCACCACGACAGTCTACAATGAGCAGTTCTTC,CASTTTVYNEQFF
-,TRBV14,TRBJ1-2,-,TGTGCCAGCAGCCCGGGGGGCTATGGCTACACCTTC,CASSPGGYGYTF
-,TRBV18,TRBJ1-1,-,TGTGCCAGCTCACCCGCGCAGGTAGTTATGAACACTGAAGCTTTCTTT,CASSPAQVVMNTEAFF
TRBD1,TRBV30,TRBJ2-3,-,TGTGCCTGGAGTGTGGGGACAGGGGGATTCACAGATACGCAGTATTTT,CAWSVGTGGFTDTQYF
-,TRBV7-6,TRBJ2-3,-,TGTGCCAGCAGCTTAACCGGGAGCACAGATACGCAGTATTTT,CASSLTGSTDTQYF
-,TRBV6-1,TRBJ1-5,-,TGTGCCATTGCGAGGGCACTTGATAGCAATCAGCCCCAGCATTTT,CAIARALDSNQPQHF
-,TRBV19,TRBJ2-4,-,TGTGCCAGTAGTCAAATGGGAGGAGAGGCCAAAAACATTCAGTACTTC,CASSQMGGEAKNIQYF
TRBD1,TRBV25-1,TRBJ2-1,-,TGTGCCAGCAGTGAATCGGGCCGGGACAGGGCGTTCTTC,CASSESGRDRAFF
-,TRBV7-2,TRBJ2-7,once,TGTGCCAGCAGCTATATCGGGGCCTACGAGCAGTACTTC,CASSYIGAYEQYF
TRBD2,TRBV19,TRBJ2-3,-,TGTGCCAGTAGTATGGGACTAGCGGGGGCCCCGAATTTT,CASSMGLAGAPNF
-,TRBV5-1,TRBJ1-3,-,TGCGCCAGCAGCTCCCCGACTGGAAACACCATATATTTT,CASSSPTGNTIYF
-,TRBV6-5,TRBJ1-2,-,TGTGCCAGCAGTTACGATGTAGGGGTTAACTATGGCTACACCTTC,CASSYDVGVNYGYTF
-,TRBV6-1,TRBJ2-5,-,TGTGCCAGCAGTGGGGGCCCAAACCAAGAGACCCAGTACTTC,CASSGGPNQETQYF
TRBD2,TRBV11-2,TRBJ2-1,once,TGTGCCAGCAGCTTAGGCCTAGCGGAATACAATGAGCAGTTCTTC,CASSLGLAEYNEQFF
-,TRBV12-2,TRBJ2-7,-,TGTGCAAGTCGCTTAGGGACTAGCGGGGACTCCTACGAGCAGTACTTC,CASRLGTSGDSYEQYF
-,TRBV7-6,TRBJ2-7,-,TGTGCCAGCAGCTTAGGACGCGCCTACGAGCAGTACTTC,CASSLGRAYEQYF
-,TRBV6-5,TRBJ1-1,-,TGTGCCAGCAGTCGGAATAGGGAGTGGGGTACTGAAGCTTTCTTT,CASSRNREWGTEAFF
-,TRBV11-3,TRBJ1-1,-,TGTGCCAGCAGCCAGCTCGCTTGGACTGAAGCTTTCTTT,CASSQLAWTEAFF
TRBD2,TRBV11-2,TRBJ2-1,-,TGTGCCAGCAGCTTAGGACTAGCGGGGGGACTCAATGAGCAGTTCTTC,CASSLGLAGGLNEQFF
TRBD1,TRBV18,TRBJ1-2,-,TGTGCCAGCTCAAGCGGGACAGACTATGGCTACACCTTC,CASSSGTDYGYTF
TRBD2,TRBV7-3,TRBJ2-7,once,TGTGCCAGCAGCCCTAGCGCGACTAGCGCTTACTACGAGCAGTACTTC,CASSPSATSAYYEQYF
-,TRBV2,TRBJ1-5,few,TGTGCCAGCAGTGAAGAGGGGAACCAGCCCCAGCATTTT,CASSEEGNQPQHF
TRBD1,TRBV5-4,TRBJ1-6,-,TGTGCCAGCAGCTTGGCCCGGGACAGGGGGAGCTCACCCCTCCACTTT,CASSLARDRGSSPLHF
-,TRBV2,TRBJ1-2,-,TGTGCCAGCAGTGAGGCGGGGACTCCTGACTATGGCTACACCTTC,CASSEAGTPDYGYTF
-,TRBV6-6,TRBJ2-3,-,TGTGCCACAGGGGACGATACAGATACGCAGTATTTT,CATGDDTDTQYF
-,TRBV2,TRBJ2-7,-,TGTGCCAGCAGTGGGGGGTACTCCTACGAGCAGTACTTC,CASSGGYSYEQYF
-,TRBV5-1,TRBJ1-3,once,TGCGCCAGCAGCTACGACCCGAGCTCTGGAAACACCATATATTTT,CASSYDPSSGNTIYF
-,TRBV11-2,TRBJ2-1,-,TGTGCCAGCAGCTTAGTAGGGGCAGCGGGCCGCACCTACAATGAGCAGTTCTTC,CASSLVGAAGRTYNEQFF
-,TRBV7-8,TRBJ1-4,-,TGTGCCAGCAGCGCCTCCTACAAGTCTCATGAAAAACTGTTTTTT,CASSASYKSHEKLFF
-,TRBV19,TRBJ2-7,-,TGTGCCAGTTCCCCCCAAGGAGGCATTGGACACGAGCAGTACTTC,CASSPQGGIGHEQYF
-,TRBV5-1,TRBJ2-7,-,TGCGCCAGCAGCTTGGAGGCTACCCCCGAGCAGTACTTC,CASSLEATPEQYF
-,TRBV4-2,TRBJ2-3,-,TGTGCCAGCAGCCCCGGGGCCCTTGAGACGCAGTATTTT,CASSPGALETQYF
-,TRBV11-2,TRBJ1-1,-,TGTGCCAGCAGCTTAGGAGGGGTCACTGAAGCTTTCTTT,CASSLGGVTEAFF
TRBD1,TRBV5-4,TRBJ2-5,-,TGTGCCAGCAGCCCCCGGGACAGGGGACCGGGAGAGACCCAGTACTTC,CASSPRDRGPGETQYF
-,TRBV18,TRBJ2-3,-,TGTGCCAGCTCACCACCGGAGGGGGCGGGCACAGATACGCAGTATTTT,CASSPPEGAGTDTQYF
-,TRBV5-6,TRBJ2-2,-,TGTGCCAGCAGCTTGGGGAACACCGGGGAGCTGTTTTTT,CASSLGNTGELFF
-,TRBV28,TRBJ1-5,-,TGTGCCAGCAGTCGCCCCGGAGAGCGGAGCAATCAGCCCCAGCATTTT,CASSRPGERSNQPQHF
TRBD1,TRBV2,TRBJ1-1,-,TGTGCCAGCAGAACGACAGGGTCAAGCACTGAAGCTTTCTTT,CASRTTGSSTEAFF
-,TRBV27,TRBJ1-4,-,TGTGCCAGCAGGCCGATCACGGGATCCTCACGGGGGATGTATGAAAAACTGTTTTTT,CASRPITGSSRGMYEKLFF
-,TRBV6-1,TRBJ1-2,-,TGTGCCAGCAGGCCGGGCGCTTCTGGCTACACCTTC,CASRPGASGYTF
-,TRBV30,TRBJ1-2,once,TGTGCCTGGAGTGCCGGGATTGGTGGCTACACCTTC,CAWSAGIGGYTF
-,TRBV7-2,TRBJ2-1,-,TGTGCCAGCAGCTTAGGGGGCCCGGGGTCCTTCCCCTACAATGAGCAGTTCTTC,CASSLGGPGSFPYNEQFF